What follows are 15 T cell receptor beta chains derived from one specimen sequenced in a study of cytomegalovirus exposure and HLA in healthy donors. Amplification used 60 Vbeta primers and 13 Jbeta primers. Only in-frame clones appear in the TCRdb table, and some are missing; sequencing was by immunoSEQ multiplex PCR. The sample has 90,000 to 140,000 clones, about 83% seen once. Sequencing input: PBMCs. The receptor set was obtained from a man aged 18 to 30 in good health and CMV-seronegative.

The rearrangement uses TRBV28 and TRBJ1-1; TRBD1 might be the D (5 bases). Germline V CDR1 and CDR2: MDHEN, SYDVKM. V was clipped by 7 bases and J by 5 bases, with 20 bases between them. The CDR3 extends over 15 amino acids. CDR3 bases: TGTGCCAGCACAATAGGGGACTCGTTTGAAACTGAAGCTTTCTTT. Its protein product is CASTIGDSFETEAFF.

The V and J genes are TRBV28 and TRBJ2-7; unclear D gene. The CDR3 runs to 14 residues. CDR1 and CDR2 (germline): MDHEN, SYDVKM. Trimming took 2 bases from V and 0 from J, leaving 8 bases between them. The CDR3 region has the DNA TGTGCCAGCAGTTTAATCCAGGACTCCTACGAGCAGTACTTC. It is translated as CASSLIQDSYEQYF.

The chain links TRBV5-1 to TRBJ1-2; TRBD1 agrees at 10 bases. J gave up 12 bases and V 1 base, and 9 bases lay outside the gene matches. Germline V gene sequence: CDR1 SGHRS, CDR2 YFSETQ. This CDR3 has 14 amino acids. The DNA of the CDR3 is TGCGCCAGCAGCTTGCATGGGACAGGGGACGGGGACACCTTC. Translation gives CASSLHGTGDGDTF.

The chain combines TRBV7-3 with TRBJ2-1, with 9 positions matching TRBD2. J lost 8 bases, V lost 5 bases, and 10 bases had no gene match. This CDR3 has 15 residues. CDR1 is SGHTA, CDR2 FQGTGA, per germline. CDR3 sequence (DNA): TGTGCCAGCAGCCCCCTGGCGGGAGGGCCAGATGAGCAGTTCTTC. This sequence encodes CASSPLAGGPDEQFF.

The chain couples TRBV13 to TRBJ2-7; a weak D match, TRBD2 (6 bases). Germline CDR1 reads PRHDT; CDR2 reads FYEKMQ (reference sequence). This CDR3 region has 17 residues. Trimming cost V 0 bases and J 2 bases, with 17 bases left between them. As DNA, the CDR3 is TGTGCCAGCAGCTTAGGTCCTCTTGGCGGGATGGCCTACGAGCAGTACTTC. Its protein is CASSLGPLGGMAYEQYF.

The chain couples TRBV6-5 to TRBJ1-2; possible D gene TRBD1, 5 bases. The CDR3 loop spans 13 amino acids. Trimming removed 6 bases at V and 6 bases at J, with 14 bases between. The V gene's germline CDR1 is MNHEY and CDR2 SVGAGI. The CDR3 nucleotides are TGTGCCAGCAGAGATCGACAGTCCCATGGCTACACCTTC. It yields the protein CASRDRQSHGYTF.

The chain joins TRBV19 to TRBJ1-3; D not resolved. The V gene lost 3 bases and the J gene lost 0 bases, with 9 bases spanning the gap. The germline V gene encodes CDR1 LNHDA and CDR2 SQIVND (reference sequence). This CDR3 contains 15 residues. The CDR3 is CASSILWSSGNTIYF. CDR3 sequence (DNA): TGTGCCAGTAGTATTTTGTGGAGCTCTGGAAACACCATATATTTT.

V usage is TRBV7-9 and J usage is TRBJ1-1; D is ambiguous. CDR3 length equals 11 residues. The germline V gene encodes CDR1 SEHNR and CDR2 FQNEAQ (reference sequence). CDR3 DNA: TGTTCCGGCGGCAGGAACACTGAAGCTTTCTTT. Translating it yields CSGGRNTEAFF.

The chain carries TRBV10-3 and TRBJ2-3; 8 nucleotides agree with TRBD2. The CDR3 has 15 residues. V was clipped by 10 bases and J by 0 bases; unmatched bases: 9. Germline lookup yields CDR1 ENHRY and CDR2 SYGVKD. This chain's CDR3 is CATSGPEVSTDTQYF. DNA of the CDR3: TGTGCCACTAGCGGGCCCGAAGTAAGCACAGATACGCAGTATTTT.

This chain uses TRBV5-1 with TRBJ2-6; unclear D gene. The germline V gene has CDR1 SGHRS and CDR2 YFSETQ. Trimming took 0 bases from V and 2 from J, leaving 12 bases between them. The CDR3 spans 17 residues. CDR3 residues: CASSLDRVVPGANVLTF. The CDR3 region has the DNA TGCGCCAGCAGCTTGGACAGAGTCGTCCCTGGGGCCAACGTCCTGACTTTC.

In its sample, this clone was seen once. The chain is built from TRBV27 and TRBJ1-5; D gene ambiguous. Germline V gene data show CDR1 as MNHEY and CDR2 as SMNVEV (reference sequence). CDR3 length: 15 amino acids. V was clipped by 4 bases and J by 1 base, with 11 bases between them. The CDR3 sequence is CASSYHLGSNQPQHF. The CDR3 bases are TGTGCCAGCAGTTACCATCTGGGCAGCAATCAGCCCCAGCATTTT.

V usage is TRBV27 and J usage is TRBJ1-1; 9 bases are a match to TRBD1. This CDR3 contains 13 residues. J lost 4 bases, V lost 4 bases, and 1 base had no gene match. The V gene's germline CDR1 is MNHEY and CDR2 SMNVEV (reference sequence). The CDR3 protein is CASSWDRVTEAFF. CDR3 nucleotide sequence: TGTGCCAGCAGTTGGGACAGGGTCACTGAAGCTTTCTTT.

The table lists this clone with a few counts. The chain employs TRBV4-1 and TRBJ2-2; 7 bases match TRBD2. The CDR3 is 16 residues long. The trim removed 3 bases at V and 2 bases at J, leaving 6 bases unmatched. Germline CDR1 is MGHRA and CDR2 is YSYEKL. CDR3 coding DNA: TGCGCCAGCAGCCATAGCGGGCCTAGTAACACCGGGGAGCTGTTTTTT. Amino acid sequence: CASSHSGPSNTGELFF.

The V call is TRBV4-3, the J call TRBJ1-2; 8 nucleotides match TRBD1. This CDR3 is built from 13 residues. CDR1 LGHNA and CDR2 YSLEER come from the germline V gene. Trimming removed 4 bases from V and 7 bases from J; junction bases left unmatched: 5. The CDR3 DNA reads TGCGCCAGCAGCCTGGACAGGGTTGGTGGCTACACCTTC. Amino acids: CASSLDRVGGYTF.

The table lists this clone with a few counts. The chain recombines TRBV4-3 with TRBJ2-3; 12 bases are a match to TRBD1. Looked up from germline, CDR1 is LGHNA and CDR2 is YSLEER. The V and J ends lost 2 bases and 4 bases, in that order; junction bases with no gene match: 4. This CDR3 region has 16 residues. DNA for the CDR3: TGCGCCAGCAGCCAATCCGGGACAGGGGGCGCAGATACGCAGTATTTT. It translates to CASSQSGTGGADTQYF.